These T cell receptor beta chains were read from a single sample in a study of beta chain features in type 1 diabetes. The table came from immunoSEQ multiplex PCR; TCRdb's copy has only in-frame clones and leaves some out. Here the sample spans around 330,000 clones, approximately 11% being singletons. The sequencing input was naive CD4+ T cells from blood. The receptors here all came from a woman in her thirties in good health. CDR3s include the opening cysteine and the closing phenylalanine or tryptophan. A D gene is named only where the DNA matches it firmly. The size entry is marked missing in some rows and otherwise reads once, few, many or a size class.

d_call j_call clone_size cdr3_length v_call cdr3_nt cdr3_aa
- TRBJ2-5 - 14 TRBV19 TGTGCCAGTAGTATTTCGGGCAGGGGAGAGACCCAGTACTTC CASSISGRGETQYF
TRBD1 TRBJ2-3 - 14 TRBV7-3 TGTGCCAGCAGCTTTGACAGGGGACCAGATACGCAGTATTTT CASSFDRGPDTQYF
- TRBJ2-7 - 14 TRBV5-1 TGCGCCAGCAGCACCGACAGGAGCTTAGTCGAGCAGTACTTC CASSTDRSLVEQYF
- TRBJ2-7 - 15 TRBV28 TGTGCCAGCAGGGGGGGGCAGGGGCGGCCCTACGAGCAGTACTTC CASRGGQGRPYEQYF
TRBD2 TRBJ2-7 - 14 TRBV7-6 TGTGCCAGCAGCTTAGGGGGGGGCTCCTACGAGCAGTACTTC CASSLGGGSYEQYF
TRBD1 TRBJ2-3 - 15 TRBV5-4 TGTGCCAGCAGCCTAGGACAGGGGGGCACAGATACGCAGTATTTT CASSLGQGGTDTQYF
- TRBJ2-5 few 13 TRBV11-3 TGTGCCAGCAGCTTCGACAGTCAAGAGACCCAGTACTTC CASSFDSQETQYF
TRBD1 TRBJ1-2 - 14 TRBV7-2 TGTGCCAGCAGACGCGGACAGGGGGCGGGTGGCTACACCTTC CASRRGQGAGGYTF
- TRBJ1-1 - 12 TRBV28 TGTGCCAGCAGTTTGGGGGGGCGTATGACTTTCTTT CASSLGGRMTFF
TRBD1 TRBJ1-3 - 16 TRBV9 TGTGCCAGCAGCGTAGTGGACAGGGGCCCTGGAAACACCATATATTTT CASSVVDRGPGNTIYF
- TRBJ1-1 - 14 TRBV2 TGTGCCAGCAGGGTGTGGGCATTCAACTCTGAAGCTTTCTTT CASRVWAFNSEAFF
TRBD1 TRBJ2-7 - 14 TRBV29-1 TGCAACGTTGGGCCCTCACAGGGGTCCTACGAGCAGTACTTC CNVGPSQGSYEQYF